The 11 T cell receptor beta chains below come from one sample, sequenced in a study of T cells in Graves' hyperthyroidism and ophthalmopathy. TCR beta CDR3 regions were amplified from RNA transcripts. The HTBI primer set drove a first-round RT-PCR of the TCR CDR3. Each CDR3 protein is one row after TCRdb ran MiXCR on the multiplex PCR reads. The repertoire holds about 350,000 distinct CDR3 sequences, with around 18% as singletons. Material for sequencing was blood. The receptor source for this set is a woman aged 40 to 55 with Graves' ophthalmopathy.

This chain uses TRBV28 with TRBJ2-7, with 10 bases that match TRBD2. This CDR3 has 15 amino acids. J gave up 3 bases and V 8 bases, and 10 bases lay outside the gene matches. Germline CDR1 reads MDHEN; CDR2 reads SYDVKM. In DNA, the CDR3 is TGTGCCAGCCTGGGACTAGCGAGGGGAAACTACGAGCAGTACTTC. It yields the protein CASLGLARGNYEQYF.

This clonotype was seen ten or more times. V and J are TRBV5-1 and TRBJ2-7; TRBD2 is a possible D gene (6 bases). Germline lookup yields CDR1 SGHRS and CDR2 YFSETQ. V lost 0 bases, J lost 2 bases, and 9 bases lay in between. The CDR3 consists of 14 residues. DNA of the CDR3: TGCGCCAGCAGCTTGGAACAGCGGGCCTACGAGCAGTACTTC. Amino acid sequence: CASSLEQRAYEQYF.

This chain joins TRBV7-2 and TRBJ1-6; 7 nucleotides agree with TRBD1. The CDR3 is made up of 16 amino acids. V dropped 4 bases and J dropped 6; count of bases not matched to a gene: 9. Germline V gene lookup returns CDR1 SGHTA and CDR2 FQGNSA. The CDR3 here is CASSSKRQGGNSPLHF. In DNA form, the CDR3 reads TGTGCCAGCAGCTCAAAGAGACAGGGCGGTAATTCACCCCTCCACTTT. The whole variable domain, remainder taken from reference TRBV7-2 and TRBJ1-6, is GAGVSQSPSNKVTEKGKDVELRCDPISGHTALYWYRQSLGQGLEFLIYFQGNSAPDKSGLPSDRFSAERTGGSVSTLTIQRTQQEDSAVYLCASSSKRQGGNSPLHFGNGTRLTVT.

This clonotype was seen a few times. A read error may produce the germline difference seen at one junction end. The chain combines TRBV6-5 with TRBJ2-7, with D hard to call. The CDR3 is 13 amino acids. Germline lookup yields CDR1 MNHEY and CDR2 SVGAGI. Here the CDR3 reads CASSYAGSYEQCF. The CDR3, as DNA: TGTGCCAGCAGTTACGCTGGCTCCTACGAGCAGTGCTTC.

This clonotype came up many times. This chain links TRBV6-5 with TRBJ2-7, with TRBD2 identical over 16 bases. This CDR3 comprises 16 residues. Trimming cost V 2 bases and J 6 bases; bases outside gene matches: 4. The germline gives CDR1 MNHEY, CDR2 SVGAGI. The CDR3 region has the DNA TGTGCCAGCAGTTACGGGACTAGCGGGAGGGCCGTCGAGCAGTACTTC. Protein product: CASSYGTSGRAVEQYF.

This clonotype was observed many times. The chain couples TRBV12-3 or TRBV12-4 to TRBJ1-1, with 8 bases matching TRBD1. The CDR3 consists of 16 residues. The V and J ends lost 5 bases and 10 bases, in that order; junction bases with no gene match: 18. In nucleotides, the CDR3 is TGTGCCAGCAGTCCCCGGCGGACAGGGCACCGGGACCGAGCTTTCTTT. Translation: CASSPRRTGHRDRAFF.

This clonotype was seen ten or more times. The V and J genes are TRBV20-1 and TRBJ1-2; TRBD1 is a possible D gene (5 bases). CDR1 DFQATT and CDR2 SNEGSKA come from the germline V gene (reference sequence). V was shortened by 3 bases and J by 2 bases, with 13 bases between the two germline ends. This CDR3 comprises 14 residues. CDR3 amino acids: CSASGRGLNYGYTF. The DNA of the CDR3 is TGCAGTGCTAGCGGTAGGGGCCTGAACTATGGCTACACCTTC.

The V gene is TRBV27, the J gene TRBJ1-2; D gene ambiguous. Germline V gives CDR1 MNHEY, CDR2 SMNVEV (reference sequence). There are 18 residues in the CDR3. Trimming stripped 8 bases from V and 2 bases from J, with 27 bases between. In DNA, the CDR3 is TGTGCCAGCCTCCCGTGGCCCCGAGACACAGATACAAACTATGGCTACACCTTC. Its protein is CASLPWPRDTDTNYGYTF.

V is TRBV28 and J is TRBJ1-1; D possibly corresponds to TRBD1 (5 bases). V was trimmed by 10 bases and J by 5 bases, leaving 17 bases between them. The CDR3 has 13 amino acids. CDR1 is MDHEN and CDR2 is SYDVKM in the germline V gene. For the CDR3, the DNA is TGTGCCACCATACAGAGAGGGGATACTGAAGCTTTCTTT. Translating gives CATIQRGDTEAFF.

This clonotype was seen repeatedly, ten times or more. The rearrangement uses TRBV5-5 and TRBJ2-5; tentatively, D is TRBD1 (5 bases). Germline loops: CDR1 SGHKS, CDR2 YYEKEE (reference sequence). Trimming removed 3 bases at V and 2 bases at J, with 17 bases between. This CDR3 is built from 16 residues. CDR3 coding DNA: TGTGCCAGCAGCTCGTCCCCACTCAGGACACAAGAGACCCAGTACTTC. This gives the protein CASSSSPLRTQETQYF.

In this sample, this clonotype turned up many times. The rearrangement uses TRBV28 and TRBJ2-2; 11 bases map to TRBD2. The V and J ends lost 10 bases and 5 bases, in that order; junction bases with no gene match: 12. The germline V gene has CDR1 MDHEN and CDR2 SYDVKM. This CDR3 region has 16 residues. The CDR3 loop reads CATNPRTSGRTGELFF. As DNA, the CDR3 is TGTGCCACCAATCCGAGGACTAGCGGGCGTACCGGGGAGCTGTTTTTT. Complete variable domain (other parts from reference TRBV28 and TRBJ2-2): DVKVTQSSRYLVKRTGEKVFLECVQDMDHENMFWYRQDPGLGLRLIYFSYDVKMKEKGDIPEGYSVSREKKERFSLILESASTNQTSMYLCATNPRTSGRTGELFFGEGSRLTVL.